These 17 T cell receptor beta chains were all obtained from the same sample, sequenced in a study of blood T cells in healthy people across ages. The authors ran a second PCR of about 6 to 11 cycles using a sample-barcoded 5' primer and a J-beta primer mix. Using its own MiXCR run on the 5' RACE reads, TCRdb lists one record per CDR3 protein. The sample lists 1.5 million to 2 million distinct CDR3 sequences; 25% to 30% were seen once. Input material: blood. The origin of the receptors is a woman in her thirties in good health.

Notes on this clonotype: One end of the junction fails to match germline, which may point to a read error. The chain couples TRBV5-5 to TRBJ2-1, with 7 bases fitting TRBD2. This CDR3 has 14 amino acids. The germline V gene encodes CDR1 SGHKS and CDR2 YYEKEE (reference sequence). CDR3 residues: CAGSFRGVDNEQFF. The CDR3 DNA reads as TGTGCCGGCAGCTTCCGGGGGGTGGACAATGAGCAGTTCTTC. Full variable domain (outside the CDR3, taken from reference TRBV5-5 and TRBJ2-1): DAGVTQSPTHLIKTRGQQVTLRCSPISGHKSVSWYQQVLGQGPQFIFQYYEKEERGRGNFPDRFSARQFPNYSSELNVNALLLGDSALYLCAGSFRGVDNEQFFGPGTRLTVL.

This clonotype was found many times. This chain connects TRBV12-3 or TRBV12-4 to TRBJ2-3, with D perhaps matching TRBD2 (6 bases). The V end lost 4 bases, the J end lost 0 bases, and 11 bases lay between the germline ends. This CDR3 is 15 amino acids long. In nucleotides, the CDR3 is TGTGCCAGCAGTTCATCGGGGGTTAGCACAGATACGCAGTATTTT. Translating it yields CASSSSGVSTDTQYF.

This clonotype was found a few times. The V gene is TRBV28, the J gene TRBJ2-1; the D is unclear. The CDR3 is made up of 16 amino acids. Looked up from germline, CDR1 is MDHEN and CDR2 is SYDVKM. V gave up 6 bases and J gave up 0 bases, with 15 bases separating them. As DNA, the CDR3 is TGTGCCAGCAGCGAAGGGTCACAGAGCTCCTACAATGAGCAGTTCTTC. It yields the protein CASSEGSQSSYNEQFF.

The rearrangement joins TRBV30 to TRBJ2-3, with D hard to call. The germline V gene has CDR1 GTSNPN and CDR2 SVGIG (reference sequence). Trimming took 3 bases from V and 2 from J, leaving 6 bases between them. CDR3 length equals 12 residues. The DNA of the CDR3 is TGTGCCTGGAGCGTCTTCACAGATACGCAGTATTTT. This translates into CAWSVFTDTQYF.

This clonotype was seen at least ten times. This CDR3 is CASSLTLLAESYEQYF. In nucleotides, the CDR3 is TGTGCCAGCAGCTTAACCCTCCTAGCGGAGAGCTACGAGCAGTACTTC. The J gene is TRBJ2-7, the V gene TRBV7-2; 7 nucleotides line up with TRBD2. The CDR3 extends over 16 amino acids. V lost 2 bases to trimming and J lost 3 bases; unmatched junction nucleotides: 10. Germline CDR1 and CDR2: SGHTA and FQGNSA.

On this clonotype: This may arise from a read error, as a much more abundant clone is one base away. The rearrangement joins TRBV12-3 or TRBV12-4 to TRBJ2-1; D may correspond to TRBD1 or TRBD2 (5 bases each). This CDR3 is 13 amino acids long. Trimming stripped 8 bases from V and 3 bases from J, with 11 bases between. CDR3 coding DNA: TGTGCCAGCGGCCGGGGCTACTACAATGAGCAGTTCTTC. Translation: CASGRGYYNEQFF.

A note on this clonotype: A read error may be the cause here, since a much bigger clone is one base away. No conserved phenylalanine or tryptophan ends this CDR3, so it is likely a read error. This chain uses TRBV4-3 with TRBJ2-6; TRBD2 aligns across 7 bases. After removal of 3 bases from V and 0 bases from J, the junction contained 8 bases not matched to a gene. This CDR3 contains 18 residues. CDR1 and CDR2 from the germline V gene are LGHNA and YSLEER. The DNA for the CDR3 is TGCGCCAGCAGCCAGGTTGCGGGAGCCTCCTCTGGGGCCAACGTCCTGACTTTG. Amino acid sequence: CASSQVAGASSGANVLTL.

V and J are TRBV7-2 and TRBJ2-5; a possible D gene is TRBD1 (6 bases). Trimming took off 2 bases at V and 7 bases at J, with 11 bases between the two ends. The CDR3 runs 13 residues. CDR1 is SGHTA, CDR2 FQGNSA, per germline. This CDR3 is CASSLRQDATQYF. In DNA form, the CDR3 reads TGTGCCAGCAGCTTAAGACAGGATGCGACCCAGTACTTC.

This clonotype was counted only a few times. The chain links TRBV29-1 to TRBJ2-7, with TRBD1 matching over 8 bases. The CDR3 runs to 13 residues. Germline assignment: CDR1 SQVTM and CDR2 ANQGSEA. Trimming cost V 6 bases and J 6 bases; bases outside gene matches: 10. CDR3 DNA sequence: TGCAGCGTCCTGTTGGGCAGGGGGCGCGAGCAGTACTTC. It translates to CSVLLGRGREQYF.

This clonotype was picked up a small number of times. The V and J genes are TRBV7-3 and TRBJ2-3; 7 bases align to TRBD2. Germline loops: CDR1 SGHTA, CDR2 FQGTGA. V trimming: 2 bases; J trimming: 0 bases; junction bases outside the gene matches: 5. The CDR3 length is 16 residues. The CDR3 protein is CASSLGGEGSTDTQYF. In DNA, the CDR3 is TGTGCCAGCAGCTTAGGGGGGGAGGGAAGCACAGATACGCAGTATTTT.

J is TRBJ2-1 and V is TRBV6-5; 9 bases line up with TRBD2. Germline lookup yields CDR1 MNHEY and CDR2 SVGAGI. Losses at the gene ends were 6 bases for V and 6 bases for J; bases not matched to a gene: 9. The CDR3 sequence is 15 residues long. CDR3 nucleotide sequence: TGTGCCAGCAGGCGTTTAGCGGGAGAGGGCAATGAGCAGTTCTTC. Amino acids: CASRRLAGEGNEQFF.

In its sample, this clonotype was seen once. A much larger clone is a single base away; this may be a read error. The chain links TRBV7-9 to TRBJ2-1; D gene ambiguous. V dropped 4 bases and J dropped 7 bases, with 8 bases sitting between them. The CDR3 loop spans 12 amino acids. CDR1 is SEHNR and CDR2 is FQNEAQ in the germline V gene (reference sequence). CDR3 in DNA: TGTGCCAGCAGCTCCGAAGCGAATGAGCAGTTCTTC. Protein: CASSSEANEQFF.

The genes are TRBV6-2 or TRBV6-3 and TRBJ2-7, with 8 bases that match TRBD2. V trimming: 11 bases; J trimming: 7 bases; junction bases outside the gene matches: 13. In germline, CDR1 is MNHEY, CDR2 SVGEGT. The CDR3 consists of 13 residues. CDR3: CAGTAGASREQYF. The CDR3, as DNA: TGTGCCGGCACAGCGGGGGCCTCGAGGGAGCAGTACTTC.

This chain joins TRBV20-1 and TRBJ2-1; TRBD2 matches at 9 bases. The CDR3 spans 13 residues. Germline assignment: CDR1 DFQATT and CDR2 SNEGSKA (reference sequence). The ends lost 7 bases at V and 7 bases at J; junction bases unmatched: 8. The CDR3: CSVRAGGPNEQFF. The CDR3 coding sequence is TGCAGTGTTCGGGCGGGAGGGCCTAATGAGCAGTTCTTC.

This clonotype was seen a few times. V is TRBV14 and J is TRBJ2-5, with a possible D match to TRBD1 (6 bases). The CDR3 length is 16 residues. V lost 1 base and J 2 bases, leaving 14 bases between the germline ends. Germline CDR1 and CDR2: SGHDN and FVKESK. CDR3 DNA: TGTGCCAGCAGCCAAGGGCCAGGGGTCACGCAAGAGACCCAGTACTTC. Its protein is CASSQGPGVTQETQYF.

V and J are TRBV24-1 and TRBJ2-4; D uncertain. Trimming removed 8 bases at V and 13 bases at J, with 14 bases between. In germline, CDR1 is KGHDR, CDR2 SFDVKD. CDR3 length equals 11 residues. CDR3 sequence (DNA): TGTGCCACCATTTCGAACAATGAGCAGTACTTC. Amino acid sequence: CATISNNEQYF.

Note on this clonotype: This may arise from a read error, as a much more abundant clone is one base away. The gene calls are TRBV6-5 and TRBJ2-4; 10 bases are shared with TRBD1. The J call could be wrong; TRBJ2-7 is a better fit for the DNA end. This CDR3 region has 15 residues. Germline assignment: CDR1 MNHEY and CDR2 SVGAGI. In nucleotides, the CDR3 is TGTGCCAGCAATTACTCCGGGACAGGGGCCTACGAGCAGTACTTC. Residues: CASNYSGTGAYEQYF.